Shown below are 27 T cell receptor beta chains from a single sample sequenced in a study of T cell responses to AZD1222 COVID-19 vaccine. Sequencing was performed with immunoSEQ multiplex PCR; in TCRdb, only in-frame clones are kept and a portion is missing. Seen here are 150,000 to 200,000 clones, less than 95% observed once, and the top ten hold around 6.3%. This specimen consisted of peripheral blood, obtained 28 days after the second AZD1222 dose. Receptors originate from an adult who received the AZD1222 COVID-19 vaccine.

The gene calls are TRBV2 and TRBJ2-1; 12 bases align to TRBD1. CDR3 size: 15 residues. The V gene end was trimmed by 6 bases and the J gene end by 9 bases; junction bases not matched to a gene: 9. The germline gives CDR1 SNHLY, CDR2 FYNNEI. CDR3 region: CASRKGTGGLGEQFF. For the CDR3, the DNA is TGTGCCAGCAGAAAAGGGACAGGGGGCTTGGGTGAGCAGTTCTTC.

The chain couples TRBV6-4 to TRBJ2-3, with a possible D match to TRBD1 (5 bases). In germline, CDR1 is MRHNA, CDR2 SNTAGT. CDR3 length: 13 residues. Trimming shortened V by 8 bases and J by 14 bases, and 23 bases separated the two germline ends. CDR3: CASSREDRDRAYF. The CDR3 bases are TGTGCCAGCTCTCGTGAAGACCGTGACAGAGCGTATTTT.

This chain uses TRBV18 with TRBJ2-5; the D gene is possibly TRBD2 (6 bases). CDR1 and CDR2 (germline): KGHSH, LQKENI. The ends were cut back, 6 bases at V and 2 bases at J, with 13 bases in the middle. This CDR3 contains 14 residues. CDR3 loop: CASSQLGGQETQYF. The CDR3 DNA sequence: TGTGCCAGCTCCCAGCTCGGGGGTCAAGAGACCCAGTACTTC.

The genes are TRBV19 and TRBJ2-7; 14 bases match TRBD2. The J segment lost 0 bases and the V segment lost 6 bases, leaving 1 base of the junction unmatched. CDR1 LNHDA and CDR2 SQIVND come from the germline V gene (reference sequence). The CDR3 is made up of 15 amino acids. The CDR3 region is CASSGTSGSSYEQYF. CDR3 DNA sequence: TGTGCCAGTAGCGGGACTAGCGGGAGCTCCTACGAGCAGTACTTC.

The CDR3 DNA follows: TGCGCCAGCACCGGTCGTGGGACTAGCGGGAGTTGGGAGCAGTACTTC. This gives the protein CASTGRGTSGSWEQYF. The V and J genes are TRBV5-1 and TRBJ2-7; 14 bases match TRBD2. The CDR3 is made up of 16 amino acids. CDR1 and CDR2 from the germline V gene are SGHRS and YFSETQ. With 6 bases clipped from V and 7 bases from J, the junction kept 12 bases outside the gene matches.

The genes are TRBV19 and TRBJ2-2; D uncertain. Germline V gives CDR1 LNHDA, CDR2 SQIVND (reference sequence). V lost 3 bases and J 4 bases, leaving 6 bases between the germline ends. The CDR3 runs 13 residues. The CDR3 is CASSIDPTGELFF. CDR3 nucleotide sequence: TGTGCCAGTAGTATCGATCCCACCGGGGAGCTGTTTTTT.

The V and J genes are TRBV28 and TRBJ1-5; no clear D. CDR1 is MDHEN, CDR2 SYDVKM, per germline. V lost 0 bases and J lost 0, with 6 bases in between. The CDR3 runs to 15 residues. The chain's CDR3 is CASSLWVDSNQPQHF. DNA for the CDR3: TGTGCCAGCAGTTTATGGGTGGATAGCAATCAGCCCCAGCATTTT.

This sequence joins TRBV5-1 and TRBJ2-2; D remains unclear. The CDR3 sequence is 13 residues long. Trimming took off 4 bases at V and 1 base at J, with 5 bases between the two ends. CDR1 is SGHRS and CDR2 is YFSETQ in the germline V gene. CDR3 sequence (DNA): TGCGCCAGCAGCCTGAAGAACACCGGGGAGCTGTTTTTT. Translated: CASSLKNTGELFF.

This chain links TRBV7-9 with TRBJ1-2; D is uncertain. Trimming removed 5 bases at V and 5 bases at J, with 18 bases between. Germline CDR1 SEHNR, CDR2 FQNEAQ (reference sequence). This CDR3 has 15 residues. In nucleotides, the CDR3 is TGTGCCAGCAGCCCATCGTACCGAGAATTATATGGCTACACCTTC. This codes for CASSPSYRELYGYTF.

The chain carries TRBV27 and TRBJ1-5, with 10 positions matching TRBD1. Per germline, CDR1 MNHEY and CDR2 SMNVEV (reference sequence). V trimming: 6 bases; J trimming: 4 bases; junction bases outside the gene matches: 3. The CDR3 is 14 residues long. CDR3 amino acids: CASSRQGANQPQHF. DNA for the CDR3: TGTGCCAGCAGCCGACAGGGGGCGAATCAGCCCCAGCATTTT.

The chain is built from TRBV7-2 and TRBJ1-4, with TRBD1 as a possible D gene (6 bases). Looked up from germline, CDR1 is SGHTA and CDR2 is FQGNSA. The CDR3 has 16 residues. V was clipped by 5 bases and J by 8 bases, with 21 bases between them. DNA of the CDR3: TGTGCCAGCAGCCCGAGGGGGGGGGTGTTTGGCGAAAAACTGTTTTTT. Its translation: CASSPRGGVFGEKLFF.

The chain carries TRBV10-3 and TRBJ2-1; D not certain. The germline V and J ends were trimmed by 0 bases and 5 bases, with 5 bases remaining between them. The V gene's germline CDR1 is ENHRY and CDR2 SYGVKD. This CDR3 has 13 residues. The chain's CDR3 is CAISESRDNEQFF. Here the CDR3 DNA reads TGTGCCATCAGTGAGTCTCGCGACAATGAGCAGTTCTTC.

The J gene is TRBJ1-3, the V gene TRBV30; D uncertain. The CDR3 is made up of 16 amino acids. V dropped 5 bases and J dropped 0 bases, with 17 bases sitting between them. Per the germline V gene, CDR1 is GTSNPN and CDR2 is SVGIG (reference sequence). The CDR3 bases are TGTGCCTGGGGGGTAGCCTCGGCCTTCTCTGGAAACACCATATATTTT. As protein: CAWGVASAFSGNTIYF.

The J gene is TRBJ1-5, the V gene TRBV6-5, with D hard to call. Trimming took off 10 bases at V and 3 bases at J, with 13 bases between the two ends. The V gene's germline CDR1 is MNHEY and CDR2 SVGAGI. CDR3 length: 13 amino acids. CDR3 loop: CAIHGTNNQPQHF. Here the CDR3 DNA reads TGTGCCATTCACGGCACCAACAATCAGCCCCAGCATTTT.

The gene calls are TRBV6-2 or TRBV6-3 and TRBJ1-2, with TRBD1 as a possible D gene (5 bases). There are 18 residues in the CDR3. Trimming removed 2 bases from V and 2 bases from J, with 21 bases in between. Germline-derived CDR1 and CDR2 are MNHEY and SVGEGT. The CDR3 DNA is TGTGCCAGCAGTTACCACCTCGGGACCCTTTTAGGGAACTATGGCTACACCTTC. Translated: CASSYHLGTLLGNYGYTF.

This chain uses TRBV7-9 with TRBJ2-7; 9 bases are shared with TRBD1. This CDR3 contains 15 residues. V gave up 1 base and J gave up 4 bases; unmatched junction bases: 5. Per the germline V gene, CDR1 is SEHNR and CDR2 is FQNEAQ (reference sequence). The CDR3 region is CASSLVPGQGYEQYF. In DNA, the CDR3 is TGTGCCAGCAGCTTAGTTCCGGGACAGGGATACGAGCAGTACTTC.

The chain links TRBV3-1 (or the pseudogene TRBV3-2) to TRBJ1-4; tentative D call: TRBD1 (5 bases). Trimming left V 2 bases short and J 1 base short, with 8 bases between. CDR1 LGHDT and CDR2 YNNKEL come from the germline V gene (reference sequence). The CDR3 is 15 amino acids. As DNA, the CDR3 is TGTGCCAGCAGCCAACGGCAGGGAACTAATGAAAAACTGTTTTTT. Amino acid sequence: CASSQRQGTNEKLFF.

V is TRBV13 and J is TRBJ1-4; TRBD1 might be the D (5 bases). The germline V and J ends were trimmed by 3 bases and 8 bases, with 10 bases remaining between them. CDR1 is PRHDT, CDR2 FYEKMQ, per germline (reference sequence). There are 13 residues in the CDR3. CDR3 loop: CASSLQGGEKLFF. The CDR3 bases are TGTGCCAGCAGCTTGCAGGGTGGAGAAAAACTGTTTTTT.

The chain joins TRBV28 to TRBJ2-3, with D perhaps TRBD2 (6 bases). The CDR3 length is 16 residues. Deletions cut 5 bases from V and 8 bases from J, with 23 bases between. CDR1 is MDHEN, CDR2 SYDVKM, per germline. CDR3 residues: CASSPGSSGPTGTQYF. The CDR3 DNA reads TGTGCCAGCAGTCCCGGGAGTTCGGGGCCCACGGGTACGCAGTATTTT.

This chain uses TRBV25-1 with TRBJ1-2; D uncertain. Per germline, CDR1 MGHDK and CDR2 SYGVNS. The CDR3 is 13 amino acids. V was pared by 3 bases and J by 3 bases, with 8 bases between. Here the CDR3 DNA reads TGTGCCAGCAGTGAGGACGGGGACTATGGCTACACCTTC. Its translation is CASSEDGDYGYTF.

The genes are TRBV3-1 (or the pseudogene TRBV3-2) and TRBJ2-3, with D hard to call. The CDR3 runs 14 residues. V was trimmed by 7 bases and J by 1 base, leaving 12 bases between them. CDR1 and CDR2 from the germline V gene are LGHDT and YNNKEL (reference sequence). CDR3 DNA: TGTGCCAGCACCCCCAACTTAGGCACAGATACGCAGTATTTT. It translates to CASTPNLGTDTQYF.

The chain carries TRBV4-1 and TRBJ2-7; 7 nucleotides agree with TRBD2. The CDR3 is 15 residues long. V shed 4 bases and J 4 bases; nucleotides not matched to a gene: 10. Germline CDR1 MGHRA, CDR2 YSYEKL. CDR3 DNA: TGCGCCAGCAGCCGGAGAGACGGGACTACTTACGAGCAGTACTTC. Amino acid sequence: CASSRRDGTTYEQYF.

The chain links TRBV6-2 or TRBV6-3 to TRBJ1-4; D uncertain. The CDR3 contains 16 residues. The V gene lost 4 bases and the J gene lost 7 bases, with 19 bases spanning the gap. Looked up from germline, CDR1 is MNHEY and CDR2 is SVGEGT. DNA for the CDR3: TGTGCCAGCAGTTCGGTCGTCGGGGTGCGGGGTGAAAAACTGTTTTTT. Encoded protein: CASSSVVGVRGEKLFF.

This sequence joins TRBV11-1 and TRBJ2-4; D unresolved. With 2 bases removed from V and 0 bases from J, the gap between germline ends came to 5 bases. This CDR3 has 14 residues. CDR1 is SGHAT and CDR2 is FQDESV in the germline V gene (reference sequence). Here the CDR3 DNA reads TGTGCCAGCAGCTTAAATTTAGCCAAAAACATTCAGTACTTC. Encoded protein: CASSLNLAKNIQYF.

The rearrangement links TRBV30 to TRBJ2-7; D not certain. The germline gives CDR1 GTSNPN, CDR2 SVGIG (reference sequence). This CDR3 is 12 amino acids long. V was pared by 5 bases and J by 2 bases, with 10 bases between. The CDR3 spells CAWCGDTYEQYF. DNA of the CDR3: TGTGCCTGGTGTGGCGATACCTACGAGCAGTACTTC.

The rearrangement links TRBV4-2 to TRBJ2-5; 8 bases align to TRBD2. Germline trimming cut 4 bases from V and 4 bases from J; bases unmatched to any gene: 17. The germline gives CDR1 LGHNA, CDR2 YNFKEQ. The CDR3 contains 18 residues. Here the CDR3 DNA reads TGTGCCAGCAGCCGCGGGCCCCCAGCGGGGGCGGGCGGAGAGACCCAGTACTTC. It translates to CASSRGPPAGAGGETQYF.

The chain carries TRBV6-5 and TRBJ2-5, with D tentatively TRBD2 (5 bases). The CDR3 is 14 amino acids. Trimming stripped 8 bases from V and 5 bases from J, with 18 bases between. Germline CDR1 MNHEY, CDR2 SVGAGI. The CDR3 region is CASLRVGRGETQYF. The CDR3 coding sequence is TGTGCCAGCCTCCGAGTGGGCAGAGGGGAGACCCAGTACTTC.